This is a list of T cell receptor beta chains from one sample in a study of cytomegalovirus exposure and HLA in healthy donors. The table came from immunoSEQ multiplex PCR; TCRdb's copy has only in-frame clones and leaves some out. The repertoire consists of under 75,000 clones, with 74% occurring once and the leading ten covering 9.5% to 12%. Input material: PBMCs. The source of these receptors is a human donor in good health. CDR3s include the opening cysteine and the closing phenylalanine or tryptophan. A D gene is named only where the DNA matches it firmly.

length: 13
V: TRBV10-3
J: TRBJ1-1
D: .
CDR3: CAISRDSNTEAFF

length: 12
V: TRBV5-1
J: TRBJ2-1
D: TRBD2
CDR3: CASVAGGNEQFF

length: 14
V: TRBV6-5
J: TRBJ1-2
D: .
CDR3: CASFQGRGNYGYTF

length: 18
V: TRBV28
J: TRBJ1-1
D: .
CDR3: CASSLPRQGYKMNTEAFF

length: 11
V: TRBV29-1
J: TRBJ1-4
D: TRBD1
CDR3: CSVERGLSLFF

length: 14
V: TRBV6-1
J: TRBJ2-2
D: TRBD1
CDR3: CASSRTGNTGELFF

length: 15
V: TRBV18
J: TRBJ1-1
D: TRBD1
CDR3: CASSPDRALNTEAFF

length: 12
V: TRBV5-1
J: TRBJ1-2
D: .
CDR3: CASSDRLYGYTF

length: 14
V: TRBV27
J: TRBJ1-5
D: TRBD1
CDR3: CASSPGQVNQPQHF

length: 16
V: TRBV11-2
J: TRBJ1-2
D: .
CDR3: CASSSAGRTLFYGYTF

length: 19
V: TRBV9
J: TRBJ2-2
D: .
CDR3: CASSVGGVAGRPNTGELFF

length: 15
V: TRBV2
J: TRBJ2-5
D: TRBD2
CDR3: CASTGTSGRGETQYF

length: 16
V: TRBV6-6
J: TRBJ2-1
D: TRBD2
CDR3: CASSQWRLAGVFEQFF

length: 16
V: TRBV5-8
J: TRBJ1-1
D: TRBD1
CDR3: CASSLDRGARSTEAFF

length: 11
V: TRBV5-1
J: TRBJ1-1
D: TRBD1
CDR3: CASQGATEAFF

length: 13
V: TRBV27
J: TRBJ2-7
D: TRBD2
CDR3: CASSLSTGGEQYF

length: 14
V: TRBV5-1
J: TRBJ2-1
D: .
CDR3: CASNTRGGENEQFF

length: 15
V: TRBV19
J: TRBJ1-5
D: .
CDR3: CASSWAGLLNQPQHF

length: 14
V: TRBV7-9
J: TRBJ2-7
D: TRBD1
CDR3: CASSDRVSSYEQYF

length: 17
V: TRBV7-8
J: TRBJ2-7
D: .
CDR3: CASSLALSAGERYEQYF

length: 15
V: TRBV11-3
J: TRBJ2-7
D: TRBD2
CDR3: CASSFSGTSGNEQYF

length: 12
V: TRBV25-1
J: TRBJ2-1
D: .
CDR3: CASSLSGYEQFF

length: 14
V: TRBV6-1
J: TRBJ1-2
D: TRBD1
CDR3: CASRQGGTVYGYTF

length: 13
V: TRBV30
J: TRBJ2-1
D: .
CDR3: CAWNPGNYNEQFF

length: 13
V: TRBV10-1
J: TRBJ2-2
D: .
CDR3: CASSGTAPGELFF

length: 12
V: TRBV30
J: TRBJ1-2
D: .
CDR3: CAWKDARGGSTF

length: 14
V: TRBV9
J: TRBJ1-5
D: .
CDR3: CASSVGPGNQPQHF

length: 14
V: TRBV5-1
J: TRBJ2-7
D: TRBD2
CDR3: CASRVAGGPYEQYF

length: 14
V: TRBV5-1
J: TRBJ2-5
D: TRBD1
CDR3: CASSLGQGGETQYF

length: 16
V: TRBV27
J: TRBJ2-2
D: TRBD2
CDR3: CASSFHSGSNTGELFF

length: 16
V: TRBV28
J: TRBJ1-5
D: TRBD1
CDR3: CASRDGGQGADQPQHF

length: 14
V: TRBV2
J: TRBJ2-3
D: .
CDR3: CASSSWTSTDTQYF

length: 17
V: TRBV7-9
J: TRBJ1-2
D: TRBD1
CDR3: CASSPPLGTGGDYGYTF

length: 16
V: TRBV4-1
J: TRBJ1-5
D: .
CDR3: CASSQDNGETNQPQHF

length: 14
V: TRBV7-9
J: TRBJ2-5
D: TRBD2
CDR3: CASSERTSGETQYF

length: 14
V: TRBV7-9
J: TRBJ1-1
D: TRBD1
CDR3: CASSPTTGGTEAFF

length: 11
V: TRBV30
J: TRBJ1-1
D: .
CDR3: CAWSSGGKAFF

length: 14
V: TRBV6-6
J: TRBJ1-1
D: .
CDR3: CASSHGKYNTEAFF

length: 13
V: TRBV7-9
J: TRBJ1-4
D: .
CDR3: CASSPRENEKLFF

length: 14
V: TRBV6-5
J: TRBJ2-3
D: .
CDR3: CASSYRGGTDTQYF

length: 14
V: TRBV5-8
J: TRBJ1-2
D: .
CDR3: CASSPLGGDYGYTF

length: 13
V: TRBV28
J: TRBJ2-3
D: .
CDR3: CASIPLGTNTQYF

length: 15
V: TRBV5-1
J: TRBJ2-3
D: .
CDR3: CASSLDRSSTDTQYF

length: 14
V: TRBV7-8
J: TRBJ2-7
D: TRBD1
CDR3: CASSLRDRSLEQYF

length: 14
V: TRBV6-5
J: TRBJ2-7
D: TRBD1
CDR3: CASRKYRGLYEQYF

length: 22
V: TRBV27
J: TRBJ2-3
D: TRBD2
CDR3: CASSLSGFASGSLVPSTDTQYF

length: 15
V: TRBV29-1
J: TRBJ1-2
D: TRBD1
CDR3: CSVEFGGQGDYGYTF

length: 14
V: TRBV5-6
J: TRBJ2-2
D: .
CDR3: CASSLGESTGELFF

length: 14
V: TRBV6-1
J: TRBJ2-1
D: TRBD1
CDR3: CASSRQGTYNEQFF

length: 12
V: TRBV7-9
J: TRBJ2-3
D: .
CDR3: CASSVLVGTQYF

length: 15
V: TRBV5-8
J: TRBJ2-3
D: .
CDR3: CASSLESGSTDTQYF

length: 15
V: TRBV10-2
J: TRBJ1-5
D: .
CDR3: CASSESRGSNQPQHF

length: 14
V: TRBV6-5
J: TRBJ2-1
D: TRBD1
CDR3: CASRTDRAVNEQFF

length: 15
V: TRBV6-6
J: TRBJ2-1
D: TRBD1
CDR3: CATRKDRDSYNEQFF

length: 16
V: TRBV5-1
J: TRBJ2-2
D: TRBD2
CDR3: CASSLRTSDNTGELFF

length: 15
V: TRBV7-9
J: TRBJ2-5
D: .
CDR3: CASSLVIGSLETQYF

length: 14
V: TRBV6-1
J: TRBJ1-1
D: .
CDR3: CASTPVRMNTEAFF

length: 16
V: TRBV6-1
J: TRBJ2-1
D: .
CDR3: CASSEIGVSSYNEQFF

length: 14
V: TRBV9
J: TRBJ1-1
D: .
CDR3: CASSVGRGETEAFF